These T cell receptor beta chains were read from a single sample in a study of metastatic and nonmetastatic thyroid tumors. TCRdb reanalyzed the PCR reads with MiXCR. The repertoire holds around 35,000 clones, with approximately 16% as singletons. What was sequenced was blood. The source of these receptors is a female donor with papillary thyroid cancer or a benign thyroid nodule (not recorded which). Some clones in this sample may be carry-over from other donors' samples. CDR3s include the opening cysteine and the closing phenylalanine or tryptophan. Each record gives: D gene, J gene, V gene, clone size, CDR3 protein, CDR3 DNA. The D gene is left open where the match is weak. Clone size is stated in some rows and not others, as once, few, many or a class when expanded.

>.|TRBJ1-1|TRBV29-1|many
CSVEERGSRRTEAFF
TGCAGCGTTGAAGAAAGGGGGAGCCGTAGGACTGAAGCTTTCTTT
>.|TRBJ1-4|TRBV3-1|many
CASSQDAAQNEKLFF
TGTGCCAGCAGCCAAGATGCGGCCCAGAATGAAAAACTGTTTTTT
>TRBD1|TRBJ2-7|TRBV10-3|few
CAINRGPSYEKYF
TGTGCCATCAACAGGGGGCCCTCTTACGAGAAGTACTTC
>.|TRBJ2-1|TRBV11-2|.
CASSLVGQLSAYNEHFF
TGTGCCAGCAGCTTAGTTGGACAGCTAAGCGCCTACAATGAGCATTTCTTC
>.|TRBJ2-1|TRBV4-1|.
CARSYSGTWAEFIYNEQFF
TGCGCCCGCAGCTATTCCGGGACATGGGCGGAATTTATCTACAATGAGCAGTTCTTC
>.|TRBJ2-2|TRBV2|many
CASAGVHTGELFF
TGTGCCAGCGCAGGGGTCCACACCGGGGAGCTGTTTTTT
>TRBD1|TRBJ1-3|TRBV28|few
CASRTTGAGNTIYF
TGTGCCAGCAGAACAACAGGGGCCGGAAACACCATATATTTT
>TRBD2|TRBJ2-3|TRBV2|many
CASRPGLERTDTQYF
TGTGCCAGCAGGCCGGGACTAGAACGCACAGATACGCAGTATTTT
>TRBD1|TRBJ1-2|TRBV4-1|many
CASSQGGGTGYGYTF
TGCGCCAGCAGCCAAGGGGGCGGGACAGGTTATGGCTACACCTTC
>.|TRBJ2-1|TRBV20-1|medium-sized
CSARWVGSGGYNEQFF
TGCAGTGCTAGATGGGTTGGTAGCGGAGGATACAATGAGCAGTTCTTC
>.|TRBJ2-7|TRBV7-8|many
CASSPREGAYEQYF
TGTGCCAGCAGCCCCCGGGAAGGGGCCTACGAGCAGTACTTC
>.|TRBJ2-1|TRBV25-1|many
CATRDSGNEQFF
TGTGCCACCCGGGATTCGGGGAATGAGCAGTTCTTC
>.|TRBJ2-2|TRBV28|medium-sized
CASRTGPKTGELFF
TGTGCCAGCAGAACAGGGCCAAAGACCGGGGAGCTGTTTTTT
>.|TRBJ2-1|TRBV27|many
CASSLSGVDEQFF
TGTGCCAGCAGTTTATCGGGAGTAGATGAGCAGTTCTTC
>.|TRBJ2-5|TRBV2|many
CASSSPLGAPQDVETQYF
TGTGCCAGCAGTTCTCCGCTGGGGGCTCCCCAAGATGTGGAGACCCAGTACTTC
>.|TRBJ2-3|TRBV7-6|many
CASSRRGLDTQYF
TGTGCCAGCAGCCGCAGAGGGCTGGATACGCAGTATTTT
>TRBD2|TRBJ2-1|TRBV3-1|many
CASSLGLADSYNEQFF
TGTGCCAGCAGCCTCGGTCTAGCGGACTCCTACAATGAGCAGTTCTTC
>.|TRBJ1-1|TRBV5-1|many
CASSLGPGTEAFF
TGCGCCAGCAGCTTGGGGCCGGGAACTGAAGCTTTCTTT
>.|TRBJ1-3|TRBV9|many
CASSPRGGNTIYF
TGTGCCAGCAGCCCCAGAGGGGGAAACACCATATATTTT
>.|TRBJ2-7|TRBV10-3|many
CAISGERPDRTSYEQYF
TGTGCCATCAGCGGGGAACGACCAGACCGGACGTCCTACGAGCAGTACTTC
>TRBD2|TRBJ2-2|TRBV12-3/TRBV12-4|many
CASTPTSGRAGELFF
TGTGCCAGCACTCCGACTAGCGGGAGGGCCGGGGAGCTGTTTTTT
>TRBD1|TRBJ2-2|TRBV5-1|many
CATTVGQGAGELFF
TGCGCCACCACCGTGGGACAGGGGGCCGGGGAGCTGTTTTTT
>.|TRBJ2-3|TRBV24-1|many
CATRPGGSGDPGTQYF
TGTGCCACCCGGCCCGGAGGTAGCGGAGACCCGGGTACGCAGTATTTT
>.|TRBJ2-7|TRBV14|.
CASSTNRDFSSYEQYF
TGTGCCAGCAGCACCAATAGAGATTTCAGCTCCTACGAGCAGTACTTC
>.|TRBJ1-3|TRBV11-1|.
CASSPRTWGLGNTIYF
TGTGCCAGCAGCCCTAGGACATGGGGCCTTGGAAACACCATATATTTT
>TRBD1|TRBJ2-3|TRBV20-1|many
CSATWTGHTDTQYF
TGCAGTGCAACCTGGACAGGACACACAGATACGCAGTATTTT
>.|TRBJ2-2|TRBV11-2|.
CASIVRLSSTGELFF
TGTGCCAGCATCGTGAGACTATCGTCCACCGGGGAGCTGTTTTTT
>.|TRBJ2-7|TRBV9|.
CASSVAGAGYEQYF
TGTGCCAGCAGCGTAGCGGGGGCTGGCTACGAGCAGTACTTC
>TRBD2|TRBJ2-5|TRBV11-2|.
CASSWGAGQSETQYF
TGTGCCAGCAGCTGGGGAGCGGGGCAGTCAGAGACCCAGTACTTC
>.|TRBJ2-3|TRBV5-1|.
CASSLGPALSTDTQYF
TGCGCCAGCAGCTTGGGGCCAGCGCTATCCACAGATACACAGTATTTT
>TRBD1|TRBJ2-7|TRBV4-1|once
CASSQRDRSPGEQYF
TGCGCCAGCAGCCAAAGGGACAGGTCCCCAGGGGAGCAGTACTTC
>TRBD2|TRBJ2-7|TRBV18|many
CASSPQASGSEQYF
TGTGCCAGCTCTCCACAGGCTAGCGGGAGTGAGCAGTACTTC
>.|TRBJ1-3|TRBV4-1|many
CASSQDGAPGTPNSGNTIYF
TGCGCCAGCAGCCAAGATGGGGCCCCCGGGACTCCCAACTCTGGAAACACCATATATTTT
>.|TRBJ2-7|TRBV5-1|many
CASSSWTDSYEQYF
TGCGCCAGCAGCTCGTGGACAGACTCCTACGAGCAGTACTTC
>.|TRBJ2-7|TRBV2|many
CASSDFRVSEQYF
TGTGCCAGCAGTGATTTCCGGGTATCCGAGCAGTACTTC
>.|TRBJ2-5|TRBV6-1|once
CASSEDSGREETQYF
TGTGCCAGCAGTGAAGATTCGGGTCGGGAAGAGACCCAGTACTTC
>TRBD1|TRBJ2-7|TRBV28|few
CASRRRQGRVDEQYF
TGTGCCAGCAGGCGTCGACAGGGTAGGGTCGACGAGCAGTACTTC
>.|TRBJ2-2|TRBV7-3|many
CASSLTGGTNTGELFF
TGTGCCAGCAGCTTAACTGGCGGGACGAACACCGGGGAGCTGTTTTTT
>.|TRBJ2-4|TRBV12-3/TRBV12-4|many
CASSLTGADIQYF
TGTGCCAGCAGTTTAACGGGGGCGGACATTCAGTACTTC
>.|TRBJ2-5|TRBV5-1|.
CASRLIGEGVQETQYF
TGCGCCAGCAGATTGATCGGGGAAGGGGTGCAAGAGACCCAGTACTTC
>.|TRBJ2-3|TRBV5-1|.
CASSSALSKGTHYF
TGCGCCAGCAGCTCGGCACTCTCCAAGGGTACGCATTATTTT
>.|TRBJ1-6|TRBV9|many
CASSVEGGGRPLHF
TGTGCCAGCAGCGTAGAAGGGGGGGGGAGACCCCTCCACTTT
>.|TRBJ1-3|TRBV5-1|many
CASSSSGVGNSGNTIYF
TGCGCCAGCAGCTCCAGCGGCGTGGGGAACTCTGGAAACACCATATATTTT